This T cell receptor (beta chain) was sequenced during a study of neurological immune-mediated disorders. TCRdb redid the calling of the 5' RACE reads with MiXCR, one entry per CDR3 protein. The sample lists under 45,000 distinct CDR3 sequences, about 13% seen once, with around 1.3% in the top ten. Germline lookup yields CDR1 SGHRS and CDR2 YFSETQ. The V end was cut by 1 base, the J end by 4 bases, with 16 bases between. The CDR3 loop spans 16 amino acids. This clonotype has a count of ten or more. This chain uses TRBV5-1 with TRBJ2-3; a weak D match, TRBD2 (6 bases). The specimen sequenced was PBMCs. The receptor comes from a female donor in good health. DNA for the CDR3: TGCGCCAGCAGCTTGTCACCGCGGAGGGAGGCAGATACGCAGTATTTT. Encoded protein: CASSLSPRREADTQYF.